The clone carrying this T cell receptor (beta chain) has at least ten counts. Its target is not known. This specimen belongs to a study of T-cell reconstitution after alpha-beta-depleted transplantation in children. Whole-study results and caveats: Surviving thymic progenitors and recipient T cells were the source of high TCRbeta diversity at day 60 in some patients. Once a year had passed after transplant, T-cell counts and diversity came mostly from newly produced T cells.

The TCRbeta library was prepared with unique molecular identifiers. MiXCR was run by TCRdb on the PCR reads, yielding one entry per CDR3 protein. The table has 200,000 to 300,000 distinct CDR3 sequences, roughly 26% seen once; the top ten hold around 2.5%. CDR1 is MNHNS and CDR2 is SASEGT in the germline V gene. The CDR3 loop spans 15 amino acids. Trimming at V came to 5 bases and at J to 5 bases, leaving 9 bases not matched to a gene. Sequenced material: PBMCs, taken before TCRalphabeta/CD19-depleted stem cell transplant. V usage is TRBV6-1 and J usage is TRBJ1-2; 9 nucleotides agree with TRBD1. The clonotype originates from a girl aged 2-9 years with Fanconi anemia, due to receive a stem cell transplant. DNA for the CDR3: TGTGCCAGCAGTCCCGGGGGACAGGGCGAATATGGCTACACCTTC. This sequence encodes CASSPGGQGEYGYTF.